The 6 T cell receptor beta chains below all came from one sample that was sequenced in a study of blood T cell repertoires in COVID-19. The assay was immunoSEQ multiplex PCR, and TCRdb's table has in-frame clones only and misses some. The table has more than 200,000 clones, 88% seen once. The sample consisted of peripheral blood. The receptors here all came from a man aged 65-85 years with acute or convalescent COVID-19.

The chain links TRBV11-3 to TRBJ2-2; no definite D call. This CDR3 region has 14 residues. V was trimmed by 4 bases and J by 1 base, leaving 7 bases between them. CDR1 is SGHNT, CDR2 YENEEA, per germline. Written as DNA, the CDR3 is TGTGCCAGCAGCTCACACATGAACACCGGGGAGCTGTTTTTT. Amino acids: CASSSHMNTGELFF.

The V and J genes are TRBV5-1 and TRBJ1-3; a weak D match, TRBD1 (5 bases). Trimming took 2 bases from V and 1 from J, leaving 10 bases between them. Germline V gives CDR1 SGHRS, CDR2 YFSETQ. The CDR3 is 15 residues long. The CDR3 DNA is TGCGCCAGCAGCTTCGGGCAGGGTTCTGGAAACACCATATATTTT. This translates into CASSFGQGSGNTIYF.

The CDR3 sequence is CASSPTGGKGYTF. CDR3 bases: TGTGCCAGCAGTCCGACAGGGGGCAAGGGCTACACCTTC. The V gene is TRBV2, the J gene TRBJ1-2; 10 nucleotides line up with TRBD1. Germline trimming cut 5 bases from V and 8 bases from J; bases unmatched to any gene: 5. Looked up from germline, CDR1 is SNHLY and CDR2 is FYNNEI. CDR3 length: 13 amino acids.

The chain uses TRBV3-1 (or the pseudogene TRBV3-2) and TRBJ2-7; the match to TRBD1 covers 7 bases. With 0 bases clipped from V and 4 bases from J, the junction kept 9 bases outside the gene matches. The CDR3 is made up of 16 amino acids. Germline values: CDR1 LGHDT, CDR2 YNNKEL (reference sequence). CDR3: CASSQEAGTVGYEQYF. CDR3 nucleotide sequence: TGTGCCAGCAGCCAAGAGGCTGGGACAGTGGGTTACGAGCAGTACTTC.

The chain is built from TRBV5-1 and TRBJ2-7; TRBD1 matches 9 bases. This CDR3 is 15 amino acids long. The V gene end was trimmed by 0 bases and the J gene end by 6 bases; junction bases not matched to a gene: 7. Germline lookup yields CDR1 SGHRS and CDR2 YFSETQ. CDR3 region: CASSLATGQGIEQYF. The CDR3, as DNA: TGCGCCAGCAGCTTGGCCACGGGACAGGGAATCGAGCAGTACTTC. Using reference TRBV5-1 and TRBJ2-7 for the parts outside the CDR3, the full variable domain is KAGVTQTPRYLIKTRGQQVTLSCSPISGHRSVSWYQQTPGQGLQFLFEYFSETQRNKGNFPGRFSGRQFSNSRSEMNVSTLELGDSALYLCASSLATGQGIEQYFGPGTRLTVT.

The V call is TRBV5-1, the J call TRBJ1-6, with 9 nucleotides matching TRBD1. Looked up from germline, CDR1 is SGHRS and CDR2 is YFSETQ. After removal of 0 bases from V and 7 bases from J, the junction contained 2 bases not matched to a gene. The CDR3 runs 15 residues. The CDR3 DNA reads as TGCGCCAGCAGCTTGGGCGGACAGGGGAATTCACCCCTCCACTTT. It encodes CASSLGGQGNSPLHF.